A selection of T cell receptor beta chains follows, all from one sample in a study of cytomegalovirus exposure and HLA in healthy donors. Method: immunoSEQ multiplex PCR; TCRdb's copy keeps in-frame clones and lacks some. The sample records approximately 190,000 clones, 81% being singletons. The sample comprised PBMCs. The receptors were gathered from a middle-aged man in good health and CMV-seropositive. Both conserved end residues are trimmed from each CDR3. Fields, in order: D gene, V gene, CDR3 protein. D genes are given only for firm matches.

d_gene: -
v_gene: TRBV28
CDR3aa: ASRTGVQETQY

d_gene: -
v_gene: TRBV12-5
CDR3aa: ASGLLEPTGELF

d_gene: -
v_gene: TRBV4-3
CDR3aa: ASSQGRHSYNEQF

d_gene: TRBD2
v_gene: TRBV5-8
CDR3aa: ANRASGTYEQY

d_gene: -
v_gene: TRBV2
CDR3aa: ASSRQANTEAF

d_gene: -
v_gene: TRBV27
CDR3aa: ASSFNPGQGFYGYT

d_gene: -
v_gene: TRBV5-1
CDR3aa: ASSLAVDRLAKNIQY

d_gene: -
v_gene: TRBV6-5
CDR3aa: ASSERGGYT

d_gene: TRBD1
v_gene: TRBV5-1
CDR3aa: ASSSGQGATYNSPLH

d_gene: -
v_gene: TRBV4-2
CDR3aa: ASSQGLAGVAYGYT

d_gene: -
v_gene: TRBV27
CDR3aa: ASSRPGQPTSEQY

d_gene: -
v_gene: TRBV4-1
CDR3aa: ASSQGPQDVYEQY

d_gene: TRBD2
v_gene: TRBV15
CDR3aa: ATSTPKRGSTDTQY

d_gene: TRBD1
v_gene: TRBV28
CDR3aa: ASATGDWYGYT

d_gene: TRBD1
v_gene: TRBV7-8
CDR3aa: ASSEKGQGSLNGNTIY

d_gene: TRBD1
v_gene: TRBV5-1
CDR3aa: ASSSGQGFSYEQY

d_gene: -
v_gene: TRBV6-5
CDR3aa: ASSQMARNGYT

d_gene: -
v_gene: TRBV4-2
CDR3aa: ASSLGIQQDNSPLH

d_gene: -
v_gene: TRBV10-3
CDR3aa: AIAGLDTGELF

d_gene: -
v_gene: TRBV7-3
CDR3aa: ASSLEGAGTDTQY

d_gene: -
v_gene: TRBV7-3
CDR3aa: ASSVTSLGTYEQY

d_gene: -
v_gene: TRBV7-7
CDR3aa: ASSLSRGPQETQY

d_gene: -
v_gene: TRBV28
CDR3aa: ASSFWAQETQY

d_gene: TRBD1
v_gene: TRBV5-1
CDR3aa: ASSQTGFHYNEQF

d_gene: TRBD1
v_gene: TRBV18
CDR3aa: ASSPTVETGDGYT

d_gene: -
v_gene: TRBV4-1
CDR3aa: ASSGRHTNEQF

d_gene: -
v_gene: TRBV6-5
CDR3aa: ASSQRTPGKLF

d_gene: TRBD2
v_gene: TRBV7-7
CDR3aa: ASSLALAARETQY

d_gene: -
v_gene: TRBV6-1
CDR3aa: ASSEHQAGTYEQY

d_gene: -
v_gene: TRBV6-5
CDR3aa: ASRPSGRRTDTQY

d_gene: -
v_gene: TRBV5-4
CDR3aa: ASSLSGVDRKLF

d_gene: -
v_gene: TRBV7-6
CDR3aa: ASSFGYGRISDTQY

d_gene: TRBD1
v_gene: TRBV6-4
CDR3aa: ASSLQGDSPLH

d_gene: TRBD1
v_gene: TRBV18
CDR3aa: ASSPLDRGHGYT

d_gene: TRBD1
v_gene: TRBV5-1
CDR3aa: ASSLGQGYMNTEAF

d_gene: TRBD2
v_gene: TRBV4-1
CDR3aa: ASSQDTLAGGQETQY

d_gene: -
v_gene: TRBV6-1
CDR3aa: ASTIGNTEAF

d_gene: -
v_gene: TRBV27
CDR3aa: ASSLYPGVGYEQY

d_gene: TRBD1
v_gene: TRBV5-1
CDR3aa: ASSLQGDTEAF

d_gene: TRBD1
v_gene: TRBV19
CDR3aa: ASSTGQDYEQY

d_gene: -
v_gene: TRBV10-2
CDR3aa: ASNGSPGGQRPSNEKLF

d_gene: -
v_gene: TRBV5-6
CDR3aa: ASSLVKGTAGRLTGELF

d_gene: -
v_gene: TRBV5-1
CDR3aa: ASSRTPLGGTDTQY

d_gene: -
v_gene: TRBV6-5
CDR3aa: ASRRYKTGGYGYT

d_gene: -
v_gene: TRBV5-1
CDR3aa: ASRYRAGDHNEQF

d_gene: TRBD1
v_gene: TRBV7-9
CDR3aa: ASSTRDSLNTEAF